This TCR beta chain comes out of a study of shared clonotypes between healthy human individuals. Study context: Participating donors consisted of two women and a few men aged 18 to 49.

Measured with immunoSEQ multiplex PCR; TCRdb has only the in-frame clones, and not every one. The sample includes some 790,000 clones, 55% to 80% of them seen just once. CDR3 size: 11 residues. V lost 7 bases, J lost 8 bases, and 9 bases lay in between. Germline V gene data show CDR1 as MNHEY and CDR2 as SVGAGI. J is TRBJ2-1 and V is TRBV6-5; D not resolved. The origin of this receptor is a woman aged 25 to 39 in good health. Sequenced material: memory CD4+ T cells sorted from blood. Subset meaning: CD45RA-negative fraction. CDR3: CASKAHYEQFF. CDR3 sequence (DNA): TGTGCCAGCAAGGCCCACTATGAGCAGTTCTTC.